The T cell receptor (beta chain) under discussion was sequenced for a study of neoadjuvant anti-PD-1 for oral cavity cancer listed by TCRdb under 2021. General notes on the study: Before undergoing curative-intent surgical resection, most patients got three to four biweekly nivolumab doses at 3 mg/kg. Patients who did not progress were given a fourth nivolumab dose at about day 43 and had definitive surgical resection on days 50-56. Patients with complete response, partial response or stable disease by RECIST 1.1 were defined as responders, whereas patients with progression were defined as non-responders. The parent correlative cohort included about a dozen patients, with a roughly 34% response rate.

For deep sequencing of PBMC libraries, mostly 450 to 500 ng of input genomic DNA was used, and six replicates were run per sample. The immunoSEQ hsTCRbeta kit was used to prepare TCRbeta libraries according to the manufacturer's instructions. An Illumina NovaSeq 6000 S4 flow cell was used to sequence the final libraries, which had first been combined to 3 nM. The paper's data handling went like this. The immunoSEQ Analyzer was used for raw data preprocessing and quality control. The analysis was limited to productive rearrangements, and each clonotype was defined by a unique CDR3 amino acid sequence. Using the R package tcR, the researchers computed the Gini-Simpson index as their estimate of repertoire clonality. Student's t test was used to compare Gini indices, and Pearson correlation was used to assess associations with tumor size change. In TCRdb, the immuneACCESS table is reduced to in-frame sequences with V and J assigned. These tables do not hold every clone; where another copy was compared, an unresolved V gene accounts for under half, and the others remain unexplained. D and trimming come from the DNA, and the V and J calls and clone size come from that table. A total of 75,000 or so clones appear in this sample, about four fifths of them only once. 2.5% to 3.5% of the sample belongs to the ten largest clones.

This clone occurred once. Its antigen target is currently unknown. Base qualities were left out, and no much larger clone turns up one base away. What the time point label conveys for this sample: before neoadjuvant nivolumab. The patients had newly diagnosed stage II-IVA oral cavity squamous cell carcinoma and had not received any prior systemic or radiation treatment. Everyone in the cohort had locally advanced, HPV-negative oral cavity squamous cell carcinoma. Peripheral blood mononuclear cells were analyzed directly, without maintenance or expansion in culture. Samples came from a longitudinal correlative study of a single-arm phase II trial of neoadjuvant nivolumab in oral cavity squamous cell carcinoma. Subject-matched pre- and post-treatment PBMCs and tumors from three responders and three non-responders underwent genomic DNA-based TCRbeta sequencing. Peripheral blood mononuclear cells were collected once before nivolumab treatment and again after treatment, at the time of surgery. The Maxwell RSC DNA from Cells kit was used to extract genomic DNA from PBMCs.

Here is what the overall study found, with its caveats: Higher pretreatment blood TCRbeta clonality and lower post-treatment tumor TCRbeta clonality were correlated with higher pretreatment blood Treg/Th17 ratios. Only three patients per response group were included in the TCR analyses, and larger cohorts for validation were called for by the authors. After neoadjuvant nivolumab, significantly higher T cell clonality (Gini index) was found within PBMCs in non-responders than in responders.

The junction shows trimming of 3 bases on V and 1 base on J, plus 19 bases between the germline ends. Spanning cysteine to phenylalanine, the CDR3 consists of 18 amino acids. This entry keeps only the CDR3 DNA: 54 bases, framed from base 1. CDR1 and CDR2 were assigned from the germline V gene as SGHTA and FQGNSA. The receptor's source is a person aged 35-79 years with oral cavity squamous cell carcinoma. Sequenced here: PBMCs, sampled before nivolumab (anti-PD-1) treatment. The chain is encoded by TRBV7-2 joined to TRBJ2-1; D gene: possibly TRBD1, on 9 matching bases. The DNA reads as follows: TGTGCCAGCAGCTTCGCCGGGGGGGGACAGGGTTCCTACAATGAGCAGTTCTTC. Translated, it gives CASSFAGGGQGSYNEQFF.